These 25 T cell receptor beta chains share one sample of origin, sequenced in a study of Graves' ophthalmopathy and Graves' hyperthyroidism. Amplified TCR beta CDR3 regions were obtained using RNA transcripts as template. RT-PCR was first run with HTBI primers, then multiplex PCR in a second round. TCRdb redid the calling of the multiplex PCR reads with MiXCR, one entry per CDR3 protein. The sample has 500,000 to 700,000 distinct CDR3 sequences, approximately 22% seen once; the top ten hold more than 5.5%. Sequencing was done on a sample of peripheral blood. These receptors were taken from a woman aged 18-29 years with stable Graves' hyperthyroidism. Some clones in this sample may be carry-over from other donors' samples.

This clonotype was recorded at least ten times. This chain connects TRBV7-2 to TRBJ1-3, with D tentatively TRBD1 (5 bases). V was trimmed by 5 bases and J by 3 bases, leaving 11 bases between them. The CDR3 contains 14 residues. CDR1 SGHTA and CDR2 FQGNSA come from the germline V gene. This chain's CDR3 is CASSPGGFGNTIYF. The CDR3 DNA sequence: TGTGCCAGCAGCCCGGGGGGTTTTGGAAACACCATATATTTT.

This clonotype was counted ten times or more. The chain is built from TRBV7-6 and TRBJ1-2; TRBD1 is a possible D gene (6 bases). V lost 7 bases and J lost 3, with 18 bases in between. CDR1 is SGHVS and CDR2 is FNYEAQ in the germline V gene. This CDR3 is 15 amino acids long. In DNA, the CDR3 is TGTGCCAGCACCCCCAGGGGAGGGCAGGACTATGGCTACACCTTC. It translates to CASTPRGGQDYGYTF.

This clonotype was seen many times. The chain couples TRBV15 to TRBJ2-2; D is possibly TRBD2 (6 bases). Trimming stripped 3 bases from V and 4 bases from J, with 9 bases between. The CDR3 covers 14 residues. The V gene's germline CDR1 is LNHNV and CDR2 YYDKDF (reference sequence). DNA of the CDR3: TGTGCCACCAGCAGGGGGAGGAGCACCGGGGAGCTGTTTTTT. Amino acids: CATSRGRSTGELFF.

This clonotype was recorded many times. V and J are TRBV2 and TRBJ1-2; no clear D gene. This CDR3 is built from 12 residues. CDR1 SNHLY and CDR2 FYNNEI come from the germline V gene. The V and J ends lost 3 bases and 7 bases respectively, with 9 bases between them. The chain's CDR3 is CASSDSSRGYTF. CDR3 in DNA: TGTGCCAGCAGTGACAGCTCCCGTGGCTACACCTTC.

The sample holds a few counts of this clonotype. J is TRBJ1-1 and V is TRBV6-1, with 10 positions matching TRBD1. Germline trimming cut 5 bases from V and 1 base from J; bases unmatched to any gene: 4. The CDR3 runs 15 residues. Germline CDR1 is MNHNS and CDR2 is SASEGT. The CDR3, as DNA: TGTGCCAGCAGTCGACAGGGGGCTCGGAACACTGAAGCTTTCTTT. It yields the protein CASSRQGARNTEAFF.

This clonotype was detected only a few times. J is TRBJ1-5 and V is TRBV7-2; possibly TRBD1 for D (6 bases). The CDR3 runs to 13 residues. Trimming shortened V by 5 bases and J by 6 bases, and 11 bases separated the two germline ends. The germline CDR1 and CDR2 sequences are SGHTA and FQGNSA. As DNA, the CDR3 is TGTGCCAGCAGCGGTCAGGGGCGTCAGCCCCAGCATTTT. Protein product: CASSGQGRQPQHF.

This clonotype came up many times. V and J are TRBV10-3 and TRBJ2-5, with 14 bases matching TRBD2. The V gene end was trimmed by 4 bases and the J gene end by 3 bases; junction bases not matched to a gene: 4. CDR1 and CDR2 (germline): ENHRY, SYGVKD. This CDR3 has 16 amino acids. The CDR3 nucleotides are TGTGCCATCAGTGCCGGGACTAGCGGGGGCGAAGAGACCCAGTACTTC. Translated: CAISAGTSGGEETQYF.

This clonotype was detected many times. The CDR3 spells CSAVGGLQGGYTF. The CDR3, as DNA: TGCAGTGCTGTAGGGGGGCTCCAAGGAGGCTACACCTTC. This chain uses TRBV20-1 with TRBJ1-2, with D tentatively TRBD1 (6 bases). Trimming cost V 5 bases and J 8 bases, with 18 bases left between them. The CDR3 contains 13 residues. Germline CDR1 is DFQATT and CDR2 is SNEGSKA (reference sequence).

This clonotype was seen repeatedly, ten times or more. The V call is TRBV6-5, the J call TRBJ1-2; unclear D gene. The CDR3 totals 12 residues. Trimming removed 4 bases at V and 5 bases at J, with 8 bases between. Germline V gene sequence: CDR1 MNHEY, CDR2 SVGAGI. CDR3 coding DNA: TGTGCCAGCAGTTCGACGGTTTATGGCTACACCTTC. This sequence encodes CASSSTVYGYTF.

This sequence joins TRBV14 and TRBJ1-2, with 9 bases matching TRBD1. V shed 1 base and J 4 bases; nucleotides not matched to a gene: 4. Germline lookup yields CDR1 SGHDN and CDR2 FVKESK. The CDR3 loop spans 15 amino acids. The DNA of the CDR3 is TGTGCCAGCAGCCAAGGACTGGGACAGGGCTATGGCTACACCTTC. This encodes CASSQGLGQGYGYTF.

In this sample, this clonotype turned up a few times. This chain links TRBV12-3 or TRBV12-4 with TRBJ1-2, with TRBD1 matching over 9 bases. The V and J ends lost 1 base and 7 bases, in that order; junction bases with no gene match: 4. The CDR3 is 14 amino acids. This chain's CDR3 is CASSLGVTGGGYTF. The CDR3 region has the DNA TGTGCCAGCAGTTTAGGGGTGACAGGGGGTGGCTACACCTTC.

Many counts were recorded for this clonotype. J is TRBJ2-5 and V is TRBV12-5; 7 bases are a match to TRBD1. The CDR3 extends over 12 amino acids. Germline V gene lookup returns CDR1 LGHNT and CDR2 FRNRAP. The V and J ends lost 5 bases and 5 bases, in that order; junction bases with no gene match: 2. The CDR3 loop is CASGTGVETQYF. The CDR3, as DNA: TGTGCTAGTGGTACAGGGGTGGAGACCCAGTACTTC.

This clonotype has ten or more counts. The V gene is TRBV28, the J gene TRBJ2-7, with 7 positions matching TRBD1. CDR1 is MDHEN and CDR2 is SYDVKM in the germline V gene. This CDR3 region has 14 residues. V gave up 6 bases and J gave up 0 bases; unmatched junction bases: 5. The CDR3 is CASRHWTGSYEQYF. In DNA, the CDR3 is TGTGCCAGCAGACACTGGACAGGCTCCTACGAGCAGTACTTC. The complete variable domain, with remaining parts taken from reference TRBV28 and TRBJ2-7, reads DVKVTQSSRYLVKRTGEKVFLECVQDMDHENMFWYRQDPGLGLRLIYFSYDVKMKEKGDIPEGYSVSREKKERFSLILESASTNQTSMYLCASRHWTGSYEQYFGPGTRLTVT.

This clonotype has at least ten counts. The chain has TRBV12-3 or TRBV12-4 and TRBJ1-5; tentatively, D is TRBD1 (5 bases). Trimming removed 5 bases from V and 4 bases from J, with 18 bases in between. The CDR3 consists of 16 residues. Here the CDR3 reads CASSIRGNGVNQPQHF. CDR3 sequence (DNA): TGTGCCAGCAGTATTAGGGGTAACGGGGTTAATCAGCCCCAGCATTTT.

This clonotype was counted at least ten times. The chain employs TRBV28 and TRBJ2-7; the D gene is possibly TRBD2 (5 bases). The germline V gene encodes CDR1 MDHEN and CDR2 SYDVKM. Trimming shortened V by 3 bases and J by 2 bases, and 14 bases separated the two germline ends. The CDR3 covers 15 residues. The CDR3 coding sequence is TGTGCCAGCAGTTTGGGGTGGGGAGCTACCTACGAGCAGTACTTC. Its protein is CASSLGWGATYEQYF.

This clonotype appeared many times. The gene calls are TRBV6-5 and TRBJ2-2; the D is unclear. CDR1 MNHEY and CDR2 SVGAGI come from the germline V gene. This CDR3 is 13 amino acids long. V lost 7 bases and J 0 bases, leaving 6 bases between the germline ends. CDR3 coding DNA: TGTGCCAGCACAGATCCGAACACCGGGGAGCTGTTTTTT. This translates into CASTDPNTGELFF.

Only one count was recorded for this clonotype. A much larger clonotype is one base distant, so this may be a read error. V is TRBV6-5 and J is TRBJ1-3, with 7 bases fitting TRBD1. Germline CDR1 is MNHEY and CDR2 is SVGAGI. This CDR3 spans 16 amino acids. With 2 bases clipped from V and 8 bases from J, the junction kept 12 bases outside the gene matches. DNA for the CDR3: TGTGCCAGCAGTTACGCCTGGGACAGTGGGCATGACACCATATATTTT. This gives the protein CASSYAWDSGHDTIYF.

The chain combines TRBV2 with TRBJ2-1; a weak D match, TRBD2 (7 bases). CDR1 and CDR2 (germline): SNHLY, FYNNEI. The germline V and J ends were trimmed by 4 bases and 9 bases, with 16 bases remaining between them. This CDR3 is 14 amino acids long. The DNA for the CDR3 is TGTGCCAGCAGTGGAGGGGGGGGAAGGGCTGAGCAGTTCTTC. This sequence encodes CASSGGGGRAEQFF.

This clonotype was observed at least ten times. The chain combines TRBV6-1 with TRBJ1-6; perhaps TRBD1 as D (5 bases). V lost 6 bases and J lost 0, with 12 bases in between. The germline V gene encodes CDR1 MNHNS and CDR2 SASEGT. The CDR3 loop spans 16 amino acids. CDR3 loop: CASRRTRSSYNSPLHF. CDR3 in DNA: TGTGCCAGCAGACGGACACGGAGCTCCTATAATTCACCCCTCCACTTT.

The chain uses TRBV11-2 and TRBJ2-7; weak D call: TRBD1 (6 bases). V was trimmed by 5 bases and J by 4 bases, leaving 18 bases between them. Germline V lookup: CDR1 SGHAT, CDR2 FQNNGV. The CDR3 has 15 amino acids. CDR3 loop: CASSLGRGHRYEQYF. In nucleotides, the CDR3 is TGTGCCAGCAGCCTAGGCCGGGGACATCGTTACGAGCAGTACTTC. Based on the CDR3 plus reference TRBV11-2 and TRBJ2-7, the full variable domain is EAGVAQSPRYKIIEKRQSVAFWCNPISGHATLYWYQQILGQGPKLLIQFQNNGVVDDSQLPKDRFSAERLKGVDSTLKIQPAKLEDSAVYLCASSLGRGHRYEQYFGPGTRLTVT.

The sample holds a few counts of this clonotype. The genes are TRBV29-1 and TRBJ2-2; D uncertain. CDR1 and CDR2 from the germline V gene are SQVTM and ANQGSEA. The CDR3 is 10 residues long. V was cut by 4 bases and J by 8 bases, with 5 bases left in between. The CDR3 coding sequence is TGCAGCGTTGGGTCTGGGGAGCTGTTTTTT. Translating it yields CSVGSGELFF.

V and J are TRBV11-1 and TRBJ2-3; D not resolved. Germline assignment: CDR1 SGHAT and CDR2 FQDESV (reference sequence). CDR3 length equals 17 residues. The ends were cut back, 6 bases at V and 3 bases at J, with 22 bases in the middle. Here the CDR3 reads CASSSIPGPTRTDTQYF. The CDR3 nucleotides are TGTGCCAGCAGTTCTATCCCCGGACCGACTCGTACAGATACGCAGTATTTT.

The chain has TRBV3-1 and TRBJ1-1, with D maybe TRBD1 (5 bases). In germline, CDR1 is LGHDT, CDR2 YNNKEL (reference sequence). The CDR3 sequence is 14 residues long. V shed 5 bases and J shed 7 bases, with 17 bases lying between them. The CDR3 loop is CASSRKGAHFEAFF. The CDR3 DNA is TGTGCCAGCAGCAGGAAAGGGGCCCACTTTGAAGCTTTCTTT.

The sample holds many counts of this clonotype. A single base separates this from a much larger clone, so it may be a read error. This chain joins TRBV6-1 and TRBJ1-2, with D hard to call. V gave up 0 bases and J gave up 2 bases, with 4 bases separating them. This CDR3 has 13 residues. Germline assignment: CDR1 MNHNS and CDR2 SASEGT. The CDR3 DNA follows: TGTGCCAGCAGTGAAGCGGACAACTATGGCTACACCTTC. Its protein product is CASSEADNYGYTF.

This clonotype was seen a few times. The gene calls are TRBV28 and TRBJ2-7, with D possibly being TRBD2 (6 bases). Germline V gene data show CDR1 as MDHEN and CDR2 as SYDVKM. Trimming took 2 bases from V and 5 from J, leaving 13 bases between them. The CDR3 has 14 amino acids. CDR3 residues: CASSLRAGSDEQYF. The CDR3 nucleotides are TGTGCCAGCAGTTTACGGGCGGGGTCCGACGAGCAGTACTTC.